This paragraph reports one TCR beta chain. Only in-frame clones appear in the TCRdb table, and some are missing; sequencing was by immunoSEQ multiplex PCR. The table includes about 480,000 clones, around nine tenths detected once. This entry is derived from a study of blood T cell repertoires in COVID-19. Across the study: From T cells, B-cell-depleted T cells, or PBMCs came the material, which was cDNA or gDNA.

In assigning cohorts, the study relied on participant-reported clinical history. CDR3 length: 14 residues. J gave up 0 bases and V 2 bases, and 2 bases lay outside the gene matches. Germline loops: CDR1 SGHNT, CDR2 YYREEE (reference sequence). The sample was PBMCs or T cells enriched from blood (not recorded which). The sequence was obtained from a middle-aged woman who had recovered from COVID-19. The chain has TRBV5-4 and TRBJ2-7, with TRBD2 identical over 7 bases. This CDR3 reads CASSFPSGSYEQYF. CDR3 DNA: TGTGCCAGCAGCTTCCCTAGCGGCTCCTACGAGCAGTACTTC.